Reported below is one T cell receptor (beta chain). Its target is unknown. The germline V gene encodes CDR1 SGHNT and CDR2 YYREEE (reference sequence). After removal of 3 bases from V and 5 bases from J, the junction contained 7 bases not matched to a gene. This CDR3 has 16 amino acids. TCRdb fed the reads into MiXCR, producing one record per CDR3 protein. The repertoire holds around 740,000 distinct CDR3 sequences, with roughly 35% as singletons. The data belong to a study of T cell repertoires in cytomegalovirus infection. Study context: From public TCR beta signatures came an indication of both CMV infection and matching HLA type. General study points: There were HLA-C-restricted CMV-specific TCR beta clonotypes dominating the ex vivo response. Cumulative public TCR beta family frequency identified carriers of CMV plus the relevant HLA.

The chain combines TRBV5-4 with TRBJ2-1; 11 bases match TRBD2. Sequencing was done on a sample of PBMCs. This receptor was obtained from a human donor in good health (CMV status not recorded). Some clones in this sample may be carry-over from other donors' samples. The CDR3 reads CASSSRVTSGNNEQFF. As DNA, the CDR3 is TGTGCCAGCAGCTCCAGGGTGACTAGCGGGAACAATGAGCAGTTCTTC.